This T cell receptor (beta chain) derives from a study of patients with pleural tuberculosis. TCRdb ran MiXCR on the reads and lists one entry per CDR3 protein. The sample has approximately 53,000 distinct CDR3 sequences, 6% to 8% seen once. After removal of 0 bases from V and 1 base from J, the junction contained 6 bases not matched to a gene. CDR1 and CDR2 from the germline V gene are SQVTM and ANQGSEA. This CDR3 has 16 amino acids. This clonotype was seen ten or more times. This chain joins TRBV29-1 and TRBJ2-3, with 8 bases identical to TRBD2. This receptor was obtained from a human donor with pleural tuberculosis. CDR3 sequence reads: CSVEDRPGLGTDTQYF. The CDR3, as DNA: TGCAGCGTTGAAGATAGACCGGGACTAGGCACAGATACGCAGTATTTT.